The TCR beta chain described here comes from a study of T cell repertoires in cytomegalovirus infection. Study at large: Recently described HLA-C-restricted plus well-studied HLA-B-restricted CMV epitopes were used. Public TCR beta signatures provided an indication of both CMV infection and a matching HLA type.

TCRdb itself ran the reads through MiXCR, one entry per CDR3 protein. The sample carries tens of thousands of distinct CDR3 sequences, around 49% recorded once. Per the germline V gene, CDR1 is MDHEN and CDR2 is SYDVKM. There are 14 residues in the CDR3. Trimming stripped 4 bases from V and 4 bases from J, with 13 bases between. General study findings and limits: Ex vivo, HLA-C-restricted CMV-specific TCR beta clonotypes prevailed over the rest of the response. Carriers of CMV and the relevant HLA type were discriminated by public TCR beta frequency.

About this clonotype itself: The antigen is unknown.

The chain joins TRBV28 to TRBJ1-1; no clear D. This sample comprised CD8+ T cells from cultured PBMCs, obtained from culture after CMV antigen stimulation. The clonotype comes from a human donor in good health (CMV status not recorded). Some clones in this sample may be carry-over from other donors' samples. The DNA of the CDR3 is TGTGCCAGCAGTTCACTGGGTGATGGCACTGAAGCTTTCTTT. Translating gives CASSSLGDGTEAFF.